These 23 T cell receptor beta chains share one sample of origin, sequenced in a study of blood T cell repertoires in COVID-19. Clones were read by immunoSEQ multiplex PCR, and TCRdb kept only the in-frame ones, dropping some. This sample has 50,000 to 75,000 clones, with around four fifths found just once. The sample taken for sequencing was peripheral blood. Receptors originate from a woman aged 80 or over with active or convalescent COVID-19.

The genes are TRBV19 and TRBJ1-5; perhaps TRBD1 as D (6 bases). Germline V lookup: CDR1 LNHDA, CDR2 SQIVND (reference sequence). The V end was cut by 1 base, the J end by 2 bases, with 15 bases between. This CDR3 contains 17 residues. CDR3 in amino acids: CASSIAWTARGNQPQHF. As DNA, the CDR3 is TGTGCCAGTAGTATAGCATGGACAGCCAGGGGCAATCAGCCCCAGCATTTT.

The chain uses TRBV11-2 and TRBJ2-7; D gene unclear. The V end was cut by 5 bases, the J end by 3 bases, with 5 bases between. Germline V CDR1 and CDR2: SGHAT, FQNNGV. This CDR3 has 11 amino acids. The CDR3 is CASSTGYEQYF. The CDR3 DNA sequence: TGTGCCAGCAGCACCGGCTACGAGCAGTACTTC.

On this clone itself: Other nucleotide sequences in the sample specify the same CDR3. The chain links TRBV2 to TRBJ1-1; 9 nucleotides line up with TRBD1. CDR1 is SNHLY, CDR2 FYNNEI, per germline. The CDR3 has 14 residues. Trimming cost V 7 bases and J 4 bases; bases outside gene matches: 7. The CDR3 nucleotides are TGTGCCAGCACCGACAGGGGGGCCGGCACTGAAGCTTTCTTT. Amino acid sequence: CASTDRGAGTEAFF.

This chain links TRBV19 with TRBJ1-1, with 7 bases lining up with TRBD1. J gave up 5 bases and V 7 bases, and 13 bases lay outside the gene matches. Per germline, CDR1 LNHDA and CDR2 SQIVND (reference sequence). CDR3 length equals 15 residues. The CDR3 nucleotides are TGTGCCAGTACCCCCAGGGGGAAGGGGGATACTGAAGCTTTCTTT. Translated, it gives CASTPRGKGDTEAFF.

The V and J genes are TRBV5-6 and TRBJ1-5, with TRBD1 matching 10 bases. The CDR3 has 17 residues. The V gene end was trimmed by 2 bases and the J gene end by 0 bases; junction bases not matched to a gene: 5. Germline V lookup: CDR1 SGHDT, CDR2 YYEEEE. The CDR3 is CASSLDRGLNSNQPQHF. For the CDR3, the DNA is TGTGCCAGCAGCTTAGACAGGGGGCTCAATAGCAATCAGCCCCAGCATTTT. Drawing the rest from reference TRBV5-6 and TRBJ1-5, the complete variable domain is DAGVTQSPTHLIKTRGQQVTLRCSPKSGHDTVSWYQQALGQGPQFIFQYYEEEERQRGNFPDRFSGHQFPNYSSELNVNALLLGDSALYLCASSLDRGLNSNQPQHFGDGTRLSIL.

The CDR3 nucleotides are TGTGCCAGCAGCCAAGTAGGGGCAGGGGAGTATGAAAAACTGTTTTTT. Amino acids: CASSQVGAGEYEKLFF. The rearrangement uses TRBV3-1 (or the pseudogene TRBV3-2) and TRBJ1-4; TRBD1 is a possible D gene (6 bases). The germline V gene has CDR1 LGHDT and CDR2 YNNKEL (reference sequence). V dropped 1 base and J dropped 6 bases, with 15 bases sitting between them. The CDR3 length is 16 residues.

The chain employs TRBV14 and TRBJ1-2, with D hard to call. This CDR3 region has 13 residues. V dropped 0 bases and J dropped 4 bases, with 6 bases sitting between them. Germline V gene lookup returns CDR1 SGHDN and CDR2 FVKESK. CDR3 nucleotide sequence: TGTGCCAGCAGCCAAGATGGGCTCTATGGCTACACCTTC. Protein product: CASSQDGLYGYTF.

The chain recombines TRBV27 with TRBJ1-5, with no clear D. The CDR3 runs to 14 residues. Deletions cut 5 bases from V and 1 base from J, with 9 bases between. CDR1 is MNHEY and CDR2 is SMNVEV in the germline V gene (reference sequence). The CDR3 DNA reads as TGTGCCAGCAGTGACGGGGTAAGCAATCAGCCCCAGCATTTT. It yields the protein CASSDGVSNQPQHF.

The chain is built from TRBV18 and TRBJ2-6; the match to TRBD1 covers 7 bases. The junction had 10 bases not matched to a gene; V was cut back by 5 bases and J by 0 bases. The CDR3 runs 18 residues. Looked up from germline, CDR1 is KGHSH and CDR2 is LQKENI. DNA for the CDR3: TGTGCCAGCTCAGCCACCGGGACAGCCAACTCTGGGGCCAACGTCCTGACTTTC. Protein: CASSATGTANSGANVLTF.

The rearrangement links TRBV10-3 to TRBJ1-3, with a tentative D call TRBD1 (6 bases). The CDR3 sequence is 12 residues long. Germline V gives CDR1 ENHRY, CDR2 SYGVKD. V was trimmed by 10 bases and J by 4 bases, leaving 11 bases between them. The chain's CDR3 is CATNREGNTIYF. Here the CDR3 DNA reads TGTGCCACCAACAGGGAGGGAAACACCATATATTTT.

The chain is built from TRBV6-5 and TRBJ1-2; the D gene is possibly TRBD1 (5 bases). The CDR3 loop spans 14 amino acids. The V gene lost 1 base and the J gene lost 8 bases, with 14 bases spanning the gap. Germline CDR1 is MNHEY and CDR2 is SVGAGI. CDR3 amino acids: CASSYLEGRRGYTF. The CDR3, as DNA: TGTGCCAGCAGTTACTTAGAGGGGAGGAGGGGCTACACCTTC.

The rearrangement uses TRBV7-9 and TRBJ2-1; TRBD1 matches at 9 bases. Losses at the gene ends were 5 bases for V and 0 bases for J; bases not matched to a gene: 5. The germline V gene encodes CDR1 SEHNR and CDR2 FQNEAQ (reference sequence). The CDR3 spans 16 residues. The CDR3 coding sequence is TGTGCCAGCAGCGCGGAGGACAGGGGCTCCTACAATGAGCAGTTCTTC. Amino acid sequence: CASSAEDRGSYNEQFF.

The genes are TRBV6-5 and TRBJ2-5, with 10 nucleotides matching TRBD2. Germline CDR1 reads MNHEY; CDR2 reads SVGAGI. This CDR3 has 16 amino acids. V lost 1 base to trimming and J lost 5 bases; unmatched junction nucleotides: 7. CDR3 DNA sequence: TGTGCCAGCAGTTACTTAGCGGGGGGCCCTCGGGAGACCCAGTACTTC. Translation: CASSYLAGGPRETQYF.

This clone was observed a single time. The V gene is TRBV5-4, the J gene TRBJ1-4; D is unclear. This CDR3 spans 13 amino acids. Between the trimmed V and J ends, which lost 5 bases and 5 bases, there was a span of 10 bases. CDR1 and CDR2 from the germline V gene are SGHNT and YYREEE (reference sequence). CDR3 in amino acids: CASRTNLNEKLFF. Written as DNA, the CDR3 is TGTGCCAGCAGGACAAACCTAAATGAAAAACTGTTTTTT.

The rearrangement joins TRBV7-9 to TRBJ1-1; possible D gene TRBD1, 5 bases. CDR3 length equals 13 residues. V was cut by 4 bases and J by 8 bases, with 14 bases left in between. The germline V gene encodes CDR1 SEHNR and CDR2 FQNEAQ (reference sequence). The CDR3 DNA is TGTGCCAGCAGCTCGTGGGGGACTTACGAAGCTTTCTTT. Translation: CASSSWGTYEAFF.

The V and J genes are TRBV5-5 and TRBJ1-2; D uncertain. V lost 4 bases to trimming and J lost 7 bases, with 17 bases between them. The CDR3 runs 14 residues. Germline V gene sequence: CDR1 SGHKS, CDR2 YYEKEE (reference sequence). CDR3 residues: CASSESQRPFGYTF. CDR3 bases: TGTGCCAGCAGCGAAAGCCAGCGCCCCTTTGGCTACACCTTC. Supplemented by reference TRBV5-5 and TRBJ1-2, the full variable domain reads DAGVTQSPTHLIKTRGQQVTLRCSPISGHKSVSWYQQVLGQGPQFIFQYYEKEERGRGNFPDRFSARQFPNYSSELNVNALLLGDSALYLCASSESQRPFGYTFGSGTRLTVV.

This clone was seen once. V usage is TRBV4-1 and J usage is TRBJ1-2; tentative D call: TRBD1 (6 bases). The CDR3 is 15 residues long. Germline lookup yields CDR1 MGHRA and CDR2 YSYEKL. The V gene lost 4 bases and the J gene lost 0 bases, with 12 bases spanning the gap. The CDR3 bases are TGCGCCAGCAGCCCTCACAGGGACGCTAACTATGGCTACACCTTC. Translation gives CASSPHRDANYGYTF.

The chain combines TRBV15 with TRBJ1-1; the match to TRBD1 covers 7 bases. The CDR3 is 19 residues long. V gave up 3 bases and J gave up 1 base; unmatched junction bases: 17. Germline V lookup: CDR1 LNHNV, CDR2 YYDKDF (reference sequence). This CDR3 reads CATSSWDSLLTRGNTEAFF. The CDR3 DNA is TGTGCCACCAGCAGTTGGGACAGCCTCCTCACAAGGGGGAACACTGAAGCTTTCTTT.

This clone was counted once. V and J are TRBV7-3 and TRBJ2-2; D may be TRBD2 (5 bases). V gave up 6 bases and J gave up 3 bases, with 5 bases separating them. The CDR3 is 12 amino acids. Germline CDR1 is SGHTA and CDR2 is FQGTGA. As DNA, the CDR3 is TGTGCCAGCAGGAGGGACACCGGGGAGCTGTTTTTT. Protein product: CASRRDTGELFF.

This chain uses TRBV5-1 with TRBJ2-2; TRBD2 matches at 8 bases. V was pared by 0 bases and J by 5 bases, with 3 bases of the junction left unmatched. The CDR3 has 15 amino acids. The germline gives CDR1 SGHRS, CDR2 YFSETQ. CDR3 amino acids: CASSLGSGGTGELFF. CDR3 DNA sequence: TGCGCCAGCAGCTTGGGGAGCGGGGGTACCGGGGAGCTGTTTTTT.

The rearrangement joins TRBV4-1 to TRBJ1-1; D remains unclear. Germline V gives CDR1 MGHRA, CDR2 YSYEKL. V gave up 1 base and J gave up 4 bases, with 7 bases separating them. CDR3 size: 13 residues. CDR3: CASSQVPGTEAFF. The CDR3 region has the DNA TGCGCCAGCAGCCAAGTTCCGGGCACTGAAGCTTTCTTT.

V gene TRBV4-1 combines with J gene TRBJ1-2; the D gene is possibly TRBD1 (5 bases). This CDR3 region has 14 residues. Between the trimmed V and J ends, which lost 3 bases and 4 bases, there was a span of 12 bases. The germline V gene encodes CDR1 MGHRA and CDR2 YSYEKL. The DNA of the CDR3 is TGCGCCAGCAGCCAGGGACTGATTCGCTATGGCTACACCTTC. This sequence encodes CASSQGLIRYGYTF.

The rearrangement joins TRBV5-1 to TRBJ2-2; D possibly corresponds to TRBD2 (6 bases). The V end was cut by 3 bases, the J end by 3 bases, with 12 bases between. CDR1 SGHRS and CDR2 YFSETQ come from the germline V gene. The CDR3 is 15 amino acids. Here the CDR3 reads CASSSRDSYTGELFF. The CDR3 region has the DNA TGCGCCAGCAGCTCCCGGGACTCATACACCGGGGAGCTGTTTTTT.